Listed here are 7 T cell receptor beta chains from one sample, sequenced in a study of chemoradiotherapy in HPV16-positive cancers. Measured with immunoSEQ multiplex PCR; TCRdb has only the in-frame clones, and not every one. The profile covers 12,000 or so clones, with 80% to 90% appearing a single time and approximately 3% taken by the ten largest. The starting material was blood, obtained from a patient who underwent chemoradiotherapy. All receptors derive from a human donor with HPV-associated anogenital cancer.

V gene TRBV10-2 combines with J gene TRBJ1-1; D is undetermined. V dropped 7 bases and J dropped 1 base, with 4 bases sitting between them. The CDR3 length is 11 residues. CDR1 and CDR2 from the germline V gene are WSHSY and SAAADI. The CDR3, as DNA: TGCGCCAGCATCAGGAACACTGAAGCTTTCTTT. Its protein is CASIRNTEAFF.

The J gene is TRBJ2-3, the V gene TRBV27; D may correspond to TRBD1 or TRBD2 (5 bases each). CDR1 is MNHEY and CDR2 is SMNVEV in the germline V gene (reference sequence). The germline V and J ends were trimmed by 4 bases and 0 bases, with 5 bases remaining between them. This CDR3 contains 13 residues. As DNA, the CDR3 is TGTGCCAGCAGTTGGGACAGCACAGATACGCAGTATTTT. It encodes CASSWDSTDTQYF.

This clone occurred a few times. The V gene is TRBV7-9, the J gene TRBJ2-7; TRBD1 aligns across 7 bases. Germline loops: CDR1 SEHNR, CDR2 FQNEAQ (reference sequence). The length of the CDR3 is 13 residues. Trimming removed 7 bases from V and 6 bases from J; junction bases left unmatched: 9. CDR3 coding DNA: TGTGCCAGCACCACTTATCAGGGGGTCGAGCAGTACTTC. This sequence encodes CASTTYQGVEQYF.

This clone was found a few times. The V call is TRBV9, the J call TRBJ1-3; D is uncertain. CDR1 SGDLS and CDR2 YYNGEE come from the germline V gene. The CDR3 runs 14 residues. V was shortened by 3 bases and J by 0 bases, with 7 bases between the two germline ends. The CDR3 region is CASSARDSGNTIYF. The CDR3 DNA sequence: TGTGCCAGCAGCGCACGGGACTCTGGAAACACCATATATTTT. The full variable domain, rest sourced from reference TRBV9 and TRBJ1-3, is DSGVTQTPKHLITATGQRVTLRCSPRSGDLSVYWYQQSLDQGLQFLIQYYNGEERAKGNILERFSAQQFPDLHSELNLSSLELGDSALYFCASSARDSGNTIYFGEGSWLTVV.

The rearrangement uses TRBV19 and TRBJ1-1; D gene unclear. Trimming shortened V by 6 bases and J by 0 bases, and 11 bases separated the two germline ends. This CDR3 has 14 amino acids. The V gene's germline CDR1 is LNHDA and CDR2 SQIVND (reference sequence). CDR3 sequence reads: CASSPSGMNTEAFF. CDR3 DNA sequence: TGTGCCAGTAGCCCATCCGGAATGAACACTGAAGCTTTCTTT.

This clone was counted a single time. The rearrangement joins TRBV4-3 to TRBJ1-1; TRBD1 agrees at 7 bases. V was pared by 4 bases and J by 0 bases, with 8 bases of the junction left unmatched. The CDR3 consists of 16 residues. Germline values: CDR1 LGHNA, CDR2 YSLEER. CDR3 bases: TGCGCCAGCAGCCCTTCTGAGACAGGGCTGAACACTGAAGCTTTCTTT. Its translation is CASSPSETGLNTEAFF.

The CDR3 region is CAWRAPGQVNSPLHF. The CDR3 DNA is TGTGCCTGGAGAGCCCCGGGACAGGTTAATTCACCCCTCCACTTT. This chain joins TRBV30 and TRBJ1-6; TRBD1 matches 8 bases. CDR1 GTSNPN and CDR2 SVGIG come from the germline V gene (reference sequence). V was pared by 3 bases and J by 6 bases, with 7 bases of the junction left unmatched. The CDR3 runs to 15 residues.